A single TCR beta chain is shown here with its context. In the study's own analysis: It was from reference gene primer amplification that nucleated cell counts were estimated. Some clones are missing from TCRdb's copy, which holds only in-frame ones; the method was immunoSEQ multiplex PCR. The DNA gave D and trimming, while V, J and clone size come from that table. The table lists around 220,000 clones, 88% of them singletons, with around 1.4% in the top ten. This entry comes from a study of blood T cell repertoires in COVID-19. Study-level information: Samples of COVID-19 (acute and convalescent) were obtained from the United States, Italy and Spain. In each case, the material was cDNA or gDNA derived from T cells, B-cell-depleted T cells, or PBMCs.

The CDR3 is 14 amino acids. J gave up 5 bases and V 1 base, and 2 bases lay outside the gene matches. Germline CDR1 SEHNR, CDR2 FQNEAQ (reference sequence). The chain employs TRBV7-9 and TRBJ2-1; the match to TRBD2 covers 7 bases. The sample was peripheral blood. This TCR was recovered from a man aged 18-30 years with active or convalescent COVID-19. The CDR3 here is CASSLGGRNNEQFF. The CDR3 DNA follows: TGTGCCAGCAGCTTAGGCGGGAGAAACAATGAGCAGTTCTTC.